The 9 T cell receptor beta chains given below trace back to one sample, sequenced in a study of blood T cell repertoires in COVID-19. The protocol was immunoSEQ multiplex PCR, while the TCRdb copy is restricted to in-frame clones and leaves out a portion. The profile shows over 150,000 clones, approximately 81% of them singletons. The sample taken for sequencing was peripheral blood. The source of these receptors is a man between 40 and 49 years old with acute or convalescent COVID-19.

The chain has TRBV7-2 and TRBJ2-5, with TRBD1 matching over 9 bases. The CDR3 loop spans 13 amino acids. Germline loops: CDR1 SGHTA, CDR2 FQGNSA. The trim removed 4 bases at V and 5 bases at J, leaving 2 bases unmatched. The CDR3 DNA reads TGTGCCAGCAGCTATACAGGGGGCGAGACCCAGTACTTC. It specifies CASSYTGGETQYF. The full variable domain, rest sourced from reference TRBV7-2 and TRBJ2-5, is GAGVSQSPSNKVTEKGKDVELRCDPISGHTALYWYRQSLGQGLEFLIYFQGNSAPDKSGLPSDRFSAERTGGSVSTLTIQRTQQEDSAVYLCASSYTGGETQYFGPGTRLLVL.

This chain joins TRBV4-1 and TRBJ2-4; TRBD2 matches 9 bases. This CDR3 region has 15 residues. Germline CDR1 is MGHRA and CDR2 is YSYEKL. V gave up 2 bases and J gave up 1 base; unmatched junction bases: 0. In nucleotides, the CDR3 is TGCGCCAGCAGCCAAAGCGGGGGGGCCAAAAACATTCAGTACTTC. This codes for CASSQSGGAKNIQYF.

The chain uses TRBV6-5 and TRBJ1-2; no firm D call. The germline V and J ends were trimmed by 5 bases and 4 bases, with 11 bases remaining between them. The CDR3 covers 13 residues. Germline-derived CDR1 and CDR2 are MNHEY and SVGAGI. CDR3: CASSLGVGYGYTF. CDR3 sequence (DNA): TGTGCCAGCAGTCTCGGGGTCGGCTATGGCTACACCTTC.

The genes are TRBV9 and TRBJ1-2; TRBD1 agrees at 7 bases. The J segment lost 5 bases and the V segment lost 3 bases, leaving 13 bases of the junction unmatched. There are 16 residues in the CDR3. Germline V gene sequence: CDR1 SGDLS, CDR2 YYNGEE. CDR3 residues: CASSERQGGGFYGYTF. The CDR3 region has the DNA TGTGCCAGCAGCGAGAGACAGGGAGGAGGTTTTTATGGCTACACCTTC. Drawing the rest from reference TRBV9 and TRBJ1-2, the complete variable domain is DSGVTQTPKHLITATGQRVTLRCSPRSGDLSVYWYQQSLDQGLQFLIQYYNGEERAKGNILERFSAQQFPDLHSELNLSSLELGDSALYFCASSERQGGGFYGYTFGSGTRLTVV.

This sequence joins TRBV19 and TRBJ1-6, with D perhaps TRBD1 (6 bases). The CDR3 covers 15 residues. CDR1 and CDR2 from the germline V gene are LNHDA and SQIVND (reference sequence). V was clipped by 5 bases and J by 5 bases, with 13 bases between them. The DNA of the CDR3 is TGTGCCAGTAGTCCGTGGACAGCAAATAATTCACCCCTCCACTTT. Translated, it gives CASSPWTANNSPLHF.

This clone came up a few times. This chain joins TRBV12-1 and TRBJ1-1; the DNA was not compared with TRBD1, the D call given in the table. TRBV12-1 is listed as a pseudogene. The CDR3 has 17 amino acids. The CDR3 DNA reads TGTGCCAGCAGCTGGTCGGGACAGGGGGCCCCCTTCACTGAAGCTTTCTTT. It yields the protein CASSWSGQGAPFTEAFF.

The chain has TRBV9 and TRBJ2-6; 8 bases agree with TRBD1. V shed 3 bases, J shed 3 bases, and the junction held 5 bases outside the gene matches. The CDR3 is 16 amino acids. Germline values: CDR1 SGDLS, CDR2 YYNGEE. Here the CDR3 reads CASSGQGSYGANVLTF. CDR3 bases: TGTGCCAGCAGCGGACAGGGGTCATATGGGGCCAACGTCCTGACTTTC.

The chain uses TRBV6-1 and TRBJ2-1; D may be TRBD2 (6 bases). Trimming cost V 2 bases and J 15 bases, with 17 bases left between them. The length of the CDR3 is 13 residues. Per germline, CDR1 MNHNS and CDR2 SASEGT. CDR3 DNA: TGTGCCAGCAGTGAATCTGGCGGGGCGGGTACGTTCTTC. It yields the protein CASSESGGAGTFF.

The rearrangement joins TRBV5-1 to TRBJ1-1; 7 nucleotides line up with TRBD1. This CDR3 contains 14 residues. The V segment lost 3 bases and the J segment 3 bases; nucleotides outside the gene matches: 5. Per the germline V gene, CDR1 is SGHRS and CDR2 is YFSETQ. The CDR3 DNA reads TGCGCCAGCAGCTCAGGGACAGTTGACACTGAAGCTTTCTTT. As protein: CASSSGTVDTEAFF. The full variable domain, rest sourced from reference TRBV5-1 and TRBJ1-1, is KAGVTQTPRYLIKTRGQQVTLSCSPISGHRSVSWYQQTPGQGLQFLFEYFSETQRNKGNFPGRFSGRQFSNSRSEMNVSTLELGDSALYLCASSSGTVDTEAFFGQGTRLTVV.